This T cell receptor (beta chain) was recovered during a study of cytomegalovirus exposure and HLA in healthy donors. Study findings and constraints: Later on, an analysis tied 15,000 to 20,000 TCR beta sequences to HLA alleles at 0.05 false discovery rate.

V trimming: 5 bases; J trimming: 3 bases; junction bases outside the gene matches: 18. Germline V lookup: CDR1 SGHAT, CDR2 FQNNGV. The CDR3 is 19 residues long. Comments on this clone: The antigen remains undetermined.

PCR employed 60 Vbeta and 13 Jbeta primers. Measured with immunoSEQ multiplex PCR; TCRdb has only the in-frame clones, and not every one. The sample has about 120,000 clones; over 70% are singletons. This chain joins TRBV11-2 and TRBJ1-4, with 7 bases that match TRBD1. This receptor was obtained from a man in his late teens or twenties in good health and CMV-seropositive. Material: PBMCs. CDR3 DNA: TGTGCCAGCAGCCCGCGGAGACAGGGATTCGGTTTGGCTAATGAAAAACTGTTTTTT. Translated, it gives CASSPRRQGFGLANEKLFF.